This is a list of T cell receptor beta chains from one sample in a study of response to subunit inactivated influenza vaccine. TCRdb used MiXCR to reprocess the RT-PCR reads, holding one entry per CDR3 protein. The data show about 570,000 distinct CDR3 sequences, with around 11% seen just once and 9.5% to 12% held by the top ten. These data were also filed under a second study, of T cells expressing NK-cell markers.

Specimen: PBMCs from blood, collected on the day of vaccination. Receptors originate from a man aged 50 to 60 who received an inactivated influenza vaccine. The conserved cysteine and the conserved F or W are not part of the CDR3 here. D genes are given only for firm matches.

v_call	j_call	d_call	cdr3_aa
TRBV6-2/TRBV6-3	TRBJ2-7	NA	ASSYNIKKNRGAGSYEQY
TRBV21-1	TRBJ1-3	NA	ASSNPLGSSGNTIY
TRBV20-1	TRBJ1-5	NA	SARSGGVQPQH
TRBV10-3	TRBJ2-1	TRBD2	AISELAGHNEQF
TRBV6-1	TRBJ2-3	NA	ASRDGPGTDTQY
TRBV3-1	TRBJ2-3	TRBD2	ASSQESGTRSDTQY
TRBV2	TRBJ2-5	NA	ATTWGRTQQETQY
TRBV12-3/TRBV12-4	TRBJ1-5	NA	ASTKSSDQPQH
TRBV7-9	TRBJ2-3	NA	ASGALQGADTQY
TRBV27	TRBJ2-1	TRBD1	ASSLGTGGLWGQQF
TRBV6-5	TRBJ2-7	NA	ASSYSSDEQY
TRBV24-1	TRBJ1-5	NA	ATSDSGGGQPQH
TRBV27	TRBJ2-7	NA	ASSPRRTGYGQY
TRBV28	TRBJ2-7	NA	ASSLTPSYEQY
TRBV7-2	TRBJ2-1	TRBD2	ASSPRLADEF
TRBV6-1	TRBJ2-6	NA	ASLPPPSGANVLT
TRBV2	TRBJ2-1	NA	ASIEYNEQF
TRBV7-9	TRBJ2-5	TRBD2	ASSFSGGWETQY
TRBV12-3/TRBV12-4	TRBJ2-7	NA	ASSLVGRGSGEQY
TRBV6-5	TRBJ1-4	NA	ASRQGREKLF
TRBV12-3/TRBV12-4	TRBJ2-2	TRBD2	ASSFERGVTGELF
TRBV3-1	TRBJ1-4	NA	ASSPAANEKLF
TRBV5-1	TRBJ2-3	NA	ASSTDPLIDTQY
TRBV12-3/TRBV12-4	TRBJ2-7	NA	ASSSFQMRDQQY
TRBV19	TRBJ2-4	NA	ASSPRGYDIQY
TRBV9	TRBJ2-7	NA	ASSVGMGVSYEQY
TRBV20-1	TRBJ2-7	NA	SATLGSVYEQY
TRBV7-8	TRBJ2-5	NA	ASSLSDSRWWTQY
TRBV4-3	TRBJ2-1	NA	ASSQESPGYNEQF
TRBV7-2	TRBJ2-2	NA	ASTPLGRATGELF
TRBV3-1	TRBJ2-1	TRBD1	ASSLQPGQGFHEQF
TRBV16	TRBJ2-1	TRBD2	ASSQLGLAGLPQF
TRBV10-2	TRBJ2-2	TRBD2	ASRGLVNTGELF
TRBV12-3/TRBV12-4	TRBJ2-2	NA	ASSLSVAGELF
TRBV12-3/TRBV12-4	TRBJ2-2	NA	ASSSTTGPGELF
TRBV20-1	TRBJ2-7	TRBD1	SADRDRADEQY
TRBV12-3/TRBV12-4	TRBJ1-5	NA	ASSFGQGGRQPQH
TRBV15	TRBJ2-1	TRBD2	ASGEVRGGNEQF
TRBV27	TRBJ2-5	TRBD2	ASSLSAGWETQY
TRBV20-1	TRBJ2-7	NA	SAKNFGGSSYEQY
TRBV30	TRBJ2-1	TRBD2	AWIPGLAPHEQF
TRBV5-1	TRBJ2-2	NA	ASSLASGKSGELF
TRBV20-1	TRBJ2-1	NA	SASNSYNEQF
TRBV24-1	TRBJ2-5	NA	ATSERRGLGAQETQY
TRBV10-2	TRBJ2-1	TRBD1	ASSEWGQGTNEQF
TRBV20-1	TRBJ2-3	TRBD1	SARAGTGVRYTQY
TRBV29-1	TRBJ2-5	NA	SVDHYETQY
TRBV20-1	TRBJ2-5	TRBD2	SARDILAVIQETQY
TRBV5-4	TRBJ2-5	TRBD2	ASSMTGGAGETQY
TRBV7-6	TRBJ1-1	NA	ASSPRRGGTEAF
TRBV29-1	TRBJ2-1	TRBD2	SVESGSSYNEQF
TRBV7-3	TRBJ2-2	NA	ASSDRSGELF
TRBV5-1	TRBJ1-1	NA	ASSSDRFEAF